This note documents a single TCR beta chain sequence. Its cognate antigen is unknown. The source of the sample is a study of PD-1 blockade in classical Hodgkin lymphoma. Study observations and caveats: The diversity seen at baseline in complete responders resembled that of newly diagnosed patients. Repertoire difference causes, possibly disease activity or prior therapy, remain undefined.

Trimming cost V 4 bases and J 4 bases; bases outside gene matches: 10. The CDR3 spans 15 residues. The germline gives CDR1 SGDLS, CDR2 YYNGEE. Each patient experienced a relapse that followed autologous stem cell transplantation, and brentuximab vedotin exposure varied. Classification of best responses gave complete response, partial response or progressive disease. TCRdb's copy holds only in-frame clones and misses some; the assay was immunoSEQ multiplex PCR. The table shows 70,000 to 80,000 clones, with around 93% occurring only once. This receptor was identified in a human donor with classical Hodgkin lymphoma. The chain recombines TRBV9 with TRBJ1-2; TRBD1 aligns across 7 bases. The sequences come from peripheral blood mononuclear cells (PBMCs), collected at baseline. CDR3 loop: CASSNTGALGYGYTF. The DNA of the CDR3 is TGTGCCAGCAGCAACACAGGGGCTCTAGGCTATGGCTACACCTTC. The variable domain in full, completed from reference TRBV9 and TRBJ1-2, reads DSGVTQTPKHLITATGQRVTLRCSPRSGDLSVYWYQQSLDQGLQFLIQYYNGEERAKGNILERFSAQQFPDLHSELNLSSLELGDSALYFCASSNTGALGYGYTFGSGTRLTVV.